These T cell receptor beta chains were read from a single sample in a study of T cell responses to AZD1222 COVID-19 vaccine. Profiling relied on immunoSEQ multiplex PCR, and the TCRdb table lists in-frame clones only, not all of them. The sample lists tens of thousands of clones, just over 90% occurring once. Sequenced material: peripheral blood, taken 28 days after the second AZD1222 dose. The receptors were gathered from an adult who received the AZD1222 COVID-19 vaccine. CDR3s include the opening cysteine and the closing phenylalanine or tryptophan. The D gene is left open where the match is weak. Expanded clones are given a class, and other clones once, few, many or no size at all.

DNA | CDR3 | J | V | size | D
TGCAGCGCCGCCACAGGGGCCACTGAAGCTTTCTTT | CSAATGATEAFF | TRBJ1-1 | TRBV29-1 | . | TRBD1
TGTGCCAGCAGTTTCGTGGGCGTCGGTCGCCCTGGGGCCAACGTCCTGACTTTC | CASSFVGVGRPGANVLTF | TRBJ2-6 | TRBV27 | . | .
TGTGCCAGCAGAAATTCCGGGACGGGCTCCTACGAGCAGTACTTC | CASRNSGTGSYEQYF | TRBJ2-7 | TRBV7-9 | . | .
TGTGCCAGCTTGGGGGATCGGACTGAAGCTTTCTTT | CASLGDRTEAFF | TRBJ1-1 | TRBV28 | . | .
TGTGCCAGCAGTTTAGCAGCTAACTATGGCTACACCTTC | CASSLAANYGYTF | TRBJ1-2 | TRBV27 | . | .
TGTGCCAGCAGACAAAATAATTCACCCCTCCACTTT | CASRQNNSPLHF | TRBJ1-6 | TRBV28 | . | .
TGTGCCAGCAGCTTCGACGACGCGGGGGGAGATACGCAGTATTTT | CASSFDDAGGDTQYF | TRBJ2-3 | TRBV7-2 | . | TRBD2
TGTGCCAGCTCCAGGGTGGGCTATGGCTACACCTTC | CASSRVGYGYTF | TRBJ1-2 | TRBV12-3/TRBV12-4 | . | .
TGTGCCAGCAGTTTAATCGGGCGGGGGCCCGGCTACACCTTC | CASSLIGRGPGYTF | TRBJ1-2 | TRBV28 | . | .
TGTGCCAGCAGAGACTACCTGGGGCAGGGGACAGATACGCAGTATTTT | CASRDYLGQGTDTQYF | TRBJ2-3 | TRBV28 | . | .
TGTGCCAGCAGTTACGGGCTCGGGACAACTAATTCACCCCTCCACTTT | CASSYGLGTTNSPLHF | TRBJ1-6 | TRBV6-5 | . | .
TGTGCCACCAGCAGAGAGTGGGGGAACCAGTCACCCCTCCACTTT | CATSREWGNQSPLHF | TRBJ1-6 | TRBV15 | . | .
TGCAGTGCTAGTTGGCTGCGGGCTAGCGGGGGGGCAGATACGCAGTATTTT | CSASWLRASGGADTQYF | TRBJ2-3 | TRBV20-1 | . | TRBD2
TGTGCCAGCAGTGCGGACAGGGGCACCGGGGAGCTGTTTTTT | CASSADRGTGELFF | TRBJ2-2 | TRBV2 | . | TRBD1
TGTGCCAGCAGTTTATATATAGGGACAGGCTACCTGAGGAGCTCCTATAATTCACCCCTCCACTTT | CASSLYIGTGYLRSSYNSPLHF | TRBJ1-6 | TRBV28 | once | TRBD1